This TCR beta chain originates from a study of regulatory T cells in long-lasting Graves disease. General study points: Persistent disease showed a preference for TRBV28, TRBJ1-2 and TRBJ2-5.

The time point was: persistent/refractory GD, antithyroid drugs over 5 years with positive TRAb. RNA isolated from PBMCs was used to make the TCR library. A word on this clonotype: As yet, its antigen is unknown.

CDR3 size: 16 residues. Germline V gene data show CDR1 as DFQATT and CDR2 as SNEGSKA (reference sequence). Losses at the gene ends were 0 bases for V and 6 bases for J; bases not matched to a gene: 5. TCR beta libraries were built with iRepertoire HTBI primers and Arm-PCR of CDR3 regions. From the multiplex PCR reads, TCRdb called clonotypes with MiXCR, one entry per CDR3 protein. The table shows under 350,000 distinct CDR3 sequences, with 22% occurring only once. Sequencing used peripheral blood mononuclear cells (PBMCs), obtained when the disease was refractory, from a patient treated with antithyroid drugs. The V call is TRBV20-1, the J call TRBJ2-2; 12 nucleotides match TRBD2. This clonotype was obtained from a female donor with Graves disease. CDR3 DNA: TGCAGTGCTAGAGATCCACTAGCGGGAGGTGCCGGGGAGCTGTTTTTT. Its translation is CSARDPLAGGAGELFF.